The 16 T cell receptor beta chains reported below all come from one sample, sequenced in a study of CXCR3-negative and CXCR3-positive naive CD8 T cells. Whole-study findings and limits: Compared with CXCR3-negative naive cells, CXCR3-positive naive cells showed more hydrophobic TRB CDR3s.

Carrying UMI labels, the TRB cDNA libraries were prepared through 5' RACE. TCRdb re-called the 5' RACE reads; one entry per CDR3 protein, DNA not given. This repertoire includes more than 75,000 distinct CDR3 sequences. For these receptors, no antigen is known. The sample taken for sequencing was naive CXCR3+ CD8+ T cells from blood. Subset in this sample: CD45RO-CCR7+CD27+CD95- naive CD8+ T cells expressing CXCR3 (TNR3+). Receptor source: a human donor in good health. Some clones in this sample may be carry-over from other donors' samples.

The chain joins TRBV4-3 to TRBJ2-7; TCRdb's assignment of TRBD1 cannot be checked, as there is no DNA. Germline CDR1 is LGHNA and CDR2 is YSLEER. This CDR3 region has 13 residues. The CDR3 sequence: CASSQFRGQEQYF.

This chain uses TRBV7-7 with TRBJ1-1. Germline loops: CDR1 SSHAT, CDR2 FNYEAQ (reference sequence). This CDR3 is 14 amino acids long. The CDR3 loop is CASSPSQLNTEAFF.

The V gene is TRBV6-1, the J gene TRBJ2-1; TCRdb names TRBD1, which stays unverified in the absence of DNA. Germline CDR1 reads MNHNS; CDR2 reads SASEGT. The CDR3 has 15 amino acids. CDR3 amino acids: CASNPLKNPYNEQFF.

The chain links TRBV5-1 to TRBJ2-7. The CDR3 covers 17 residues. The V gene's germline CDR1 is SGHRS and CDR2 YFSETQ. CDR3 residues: CASSLGLTDPSSYEQYF.

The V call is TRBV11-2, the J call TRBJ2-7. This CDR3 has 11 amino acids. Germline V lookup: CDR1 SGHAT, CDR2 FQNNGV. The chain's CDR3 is CASSHGDEQYF. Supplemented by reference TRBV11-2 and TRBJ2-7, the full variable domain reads EAGVAQSPRYKIIEKRQSVAFWCNPISGHATLYWYQQILGQGPKLLIQFQNNGVVDDSQLPKDRFSAERLKGVDSTLKIQPAKLEDSAVYLCASSHGDEQYFGPGTRLTVT.

The chain's CDR3 is CASSALDSPNTEAFF. This rearrangement joins TRBV9 to TRBJ1-1; TCRdb names TRBD1, which stays unverified in the absence of DNA. CDR3 size: 15 residues. Germline V gene sequence: CDR1 SGDLS, CDR2 YYNGEE. Complete variable domain (other parts from reference TRBV9 and TRBJ1-1): DSGVTQTPKHLITATGQRVTLRCSPRSGDLSVYWYQQSLDQGLQFLIQYYNGEERAKGNILERFSAQQFPDLHSELNLSSLELGDSALYFCASSALDSPNTEAFFGQGTRLTVV.

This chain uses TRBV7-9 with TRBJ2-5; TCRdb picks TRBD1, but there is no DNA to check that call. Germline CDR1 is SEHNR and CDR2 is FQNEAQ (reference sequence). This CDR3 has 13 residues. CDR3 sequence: CASSLTGLETQYF.

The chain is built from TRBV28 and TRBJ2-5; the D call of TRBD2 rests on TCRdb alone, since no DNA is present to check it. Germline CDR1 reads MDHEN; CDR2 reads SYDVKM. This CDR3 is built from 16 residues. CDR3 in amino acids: CASSLDPGGRGETQYF.

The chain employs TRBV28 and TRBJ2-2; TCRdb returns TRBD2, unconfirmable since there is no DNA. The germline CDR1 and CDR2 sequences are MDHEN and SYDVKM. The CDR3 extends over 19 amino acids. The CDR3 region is CASSLGVWEVQTNTGELFF.

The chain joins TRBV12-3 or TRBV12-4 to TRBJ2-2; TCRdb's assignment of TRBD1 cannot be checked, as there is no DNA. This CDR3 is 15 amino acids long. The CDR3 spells CASSYRAANTGELFF.

The CDR3 is CSFRAGGPDEQFF. This sequence joins TRBV29-1 and TRBJ2-1; TCRdb selects TRBD2, and the lack of DNA leaves this call unchecked. Germline lookup yields CDR1 SQVTM and CDR2 ANQGSEA. The length of the CDR3 is 13 residues.

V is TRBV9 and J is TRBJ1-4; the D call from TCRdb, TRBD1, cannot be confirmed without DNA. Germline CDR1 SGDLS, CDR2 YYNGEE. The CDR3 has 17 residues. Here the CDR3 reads CASSPYSGTGVNEKLFF.

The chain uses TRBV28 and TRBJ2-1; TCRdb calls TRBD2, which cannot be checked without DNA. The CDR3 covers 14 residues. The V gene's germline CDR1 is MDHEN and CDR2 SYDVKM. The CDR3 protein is CASSLHAGDNEQFF. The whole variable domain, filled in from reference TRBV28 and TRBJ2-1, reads DVKVTQSSRYLVKRTGEKVFLECVQDMDHENMFWYRQDPGLGLRLIYFSYDVKMKEKGDIPEGYSVSREKKERFSLILESASTNQTSMYLCASSLHAGDNEQFFGPGTRLTVL.

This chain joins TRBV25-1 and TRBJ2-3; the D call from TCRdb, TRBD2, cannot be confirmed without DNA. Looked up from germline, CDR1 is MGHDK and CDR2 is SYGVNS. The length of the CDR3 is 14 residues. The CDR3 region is CASGESEGEGTQYF.

CDR3 sequence reads: CASSFRYRGDEQYF. This chain links TRBV28 with TRBJ2-7; TCRdb outputs TRBD1, but without DNA this stays unchecked. Germline-derived CDR1 and CDR2 are MDHEN and SYDVKM. This CDR3 is 14 amino acids long.

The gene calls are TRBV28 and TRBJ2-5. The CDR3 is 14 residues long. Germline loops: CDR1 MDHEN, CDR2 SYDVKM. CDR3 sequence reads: CASSFLGIQETQYF.